This TCR beta chain was recovered during a study of patients and donors after allogeneic stem cell transplantation. This clonotype was recorded a few times. Germline V lookup: CDR1 DFQATT, CDR2 SNEGSKA (reference sequence). The CDR3 covers 12 residues. With 2 bases removed from V and 10 bases from J, the gap between germline ends came to 9 bases. TCRdb processed the RT-PCR reads anew with MiXCR; each CDR3 protein has one entry. The table has over 65,000 distinct CDR3 sequences, about 25% seen once. V and J are TRBV20-1 and TRBJ1-6; D is uncertain. What was sequenced was blood, either unsorted or a sorted T cell fraction (not recorded which). The TCR originated in a human donor who was either an allogeneic HSCT recipient or a stem cell or donor lymphocyte infusion donor (not recorded which). It is not recorded whose cells these are; they may come from a transplant donor. DNA for the CDR3: TGCAGTGCTAGAATGGGGATCTCACCCCTCCACTTT. Translating it yields CSARMGISPLHF.